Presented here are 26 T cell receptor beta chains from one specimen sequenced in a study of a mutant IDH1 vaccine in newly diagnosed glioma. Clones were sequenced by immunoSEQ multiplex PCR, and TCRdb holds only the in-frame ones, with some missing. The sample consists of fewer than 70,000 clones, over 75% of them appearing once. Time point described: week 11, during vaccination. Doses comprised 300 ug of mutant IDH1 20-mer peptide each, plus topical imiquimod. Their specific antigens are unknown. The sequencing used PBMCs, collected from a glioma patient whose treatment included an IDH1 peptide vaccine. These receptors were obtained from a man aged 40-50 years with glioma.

The DNA for the CDR3 is TGTGCCAGCAGCTTCGACTACAATGAGCAGTTCTTC. Translating it yields CASSFDYNEQFF. The chain couples TRBV7-9 to TRBJ2-1; D gene uncertain. Trimming stripped 3 bases from V and 3 bases from J, with 3 bases between. Germline assignment: CDR1 SEHNR and CDR2 FQNEAQ (reference sequence). The CDR3 spans 12 residues.

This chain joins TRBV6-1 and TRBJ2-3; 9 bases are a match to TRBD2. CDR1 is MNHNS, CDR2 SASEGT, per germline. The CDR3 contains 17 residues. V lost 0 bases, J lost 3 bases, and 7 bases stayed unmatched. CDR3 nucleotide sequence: TGTGCCAGCAGTGAAGCCGCCGGTGCGGGGGGGACAGATACGCAGTATTTT. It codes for CASSEAAGAGGTDTQYF.

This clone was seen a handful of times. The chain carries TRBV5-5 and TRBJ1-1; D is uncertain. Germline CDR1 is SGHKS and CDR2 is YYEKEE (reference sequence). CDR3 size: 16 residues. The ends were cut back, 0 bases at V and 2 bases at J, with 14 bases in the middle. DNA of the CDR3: TGTGCCAGCAGCTTGGAACCCTACCTTGGTAACACTGAAGCTTTCTTT. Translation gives CASSLEPYLGNTEAFF.

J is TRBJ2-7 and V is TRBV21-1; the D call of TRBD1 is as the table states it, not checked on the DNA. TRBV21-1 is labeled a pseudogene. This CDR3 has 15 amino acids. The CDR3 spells CASSTGNRDNYEQYV. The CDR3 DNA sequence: TGTGCCAGCAGCACCGGAAACCGGGACAACTACGAGCAGTACGTC.

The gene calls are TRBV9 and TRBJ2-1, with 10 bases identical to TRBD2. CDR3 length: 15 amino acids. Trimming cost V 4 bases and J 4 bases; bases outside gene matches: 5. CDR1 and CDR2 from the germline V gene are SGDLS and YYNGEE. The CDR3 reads CASSPRTSGYNEQFF. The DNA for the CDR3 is TGTGCCAGCAGCCCCAGGACTAGCGGTTACAATGAGCAGTTCTTC.

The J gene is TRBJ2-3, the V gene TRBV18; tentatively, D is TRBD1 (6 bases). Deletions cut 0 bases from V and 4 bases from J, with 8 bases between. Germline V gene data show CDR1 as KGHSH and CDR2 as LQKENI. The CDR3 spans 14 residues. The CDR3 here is CASSPPTGPDTQYF. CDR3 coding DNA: TGTGCCAGCTCACCACCTACAGGGCCAGATACGCAGTATTTT.

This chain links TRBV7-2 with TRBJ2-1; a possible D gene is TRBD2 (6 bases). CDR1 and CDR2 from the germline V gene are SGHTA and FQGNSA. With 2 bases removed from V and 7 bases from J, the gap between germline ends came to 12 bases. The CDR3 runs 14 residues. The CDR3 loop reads CASSLSSLANEQFF. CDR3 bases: TGTGCCAGCAGCTTAAGTAGCCTAGCGAATGAGCAGTTCTTC. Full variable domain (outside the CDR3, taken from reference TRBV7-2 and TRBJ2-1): GAGVSQSPSNKVTEKGKDVELRCDPISGHTALYWYRQSLGQGLEFLIYFQGNSAPDKSGLPSDRFSAERTGGSVSTLTIQRTQQEDSAVYLCASSLSSLANEQFFGPGTRLTVL.

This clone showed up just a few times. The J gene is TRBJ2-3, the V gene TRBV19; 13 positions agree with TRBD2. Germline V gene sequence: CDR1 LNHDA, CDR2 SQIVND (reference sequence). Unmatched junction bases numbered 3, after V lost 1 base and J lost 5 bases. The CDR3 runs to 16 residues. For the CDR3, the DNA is TGTGCCAGTAGTATAGGACTAGCGGGAGGAAGAGATACGCAGTATTTT. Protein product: CASSIGLAGGRDTQYF.

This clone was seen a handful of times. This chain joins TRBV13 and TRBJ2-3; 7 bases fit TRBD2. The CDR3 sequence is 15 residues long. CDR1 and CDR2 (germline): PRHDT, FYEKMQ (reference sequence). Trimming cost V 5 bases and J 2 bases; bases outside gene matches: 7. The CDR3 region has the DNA TGTGCCAGCAGCCCCCAAGCGGGGCTCACAGATACGCAGTATTTT. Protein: CASSPQAGLTDTQYF. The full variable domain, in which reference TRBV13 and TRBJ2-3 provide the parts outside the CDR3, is AAGVIQSPRHLIKEKRETATLKCYPIPRHDTVYWYQQGPGQDPQFLISFYEKMQSDKGSIPDRFSAQQFSDYHSELNMSSLELGDSALYFCASSPQAGLTDTQYFGPGTRLTVL.

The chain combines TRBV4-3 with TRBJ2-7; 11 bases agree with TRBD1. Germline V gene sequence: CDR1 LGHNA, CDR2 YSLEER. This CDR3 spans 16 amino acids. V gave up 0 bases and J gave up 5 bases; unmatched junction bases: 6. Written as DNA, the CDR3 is TGCGCCAGCAGCCAAGATTGGACAGGGGGCTACAACGAGCAGTACTTC. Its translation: CASSQDWTGGYNEQYF.

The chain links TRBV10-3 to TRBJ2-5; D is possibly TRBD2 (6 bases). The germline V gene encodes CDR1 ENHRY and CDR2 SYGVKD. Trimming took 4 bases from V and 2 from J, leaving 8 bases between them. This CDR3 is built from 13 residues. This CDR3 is CAISAGTQETQYF. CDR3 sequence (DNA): TGTGCCATCAGTGCTGGGACTCAAGAGACCCAGTACTTC.

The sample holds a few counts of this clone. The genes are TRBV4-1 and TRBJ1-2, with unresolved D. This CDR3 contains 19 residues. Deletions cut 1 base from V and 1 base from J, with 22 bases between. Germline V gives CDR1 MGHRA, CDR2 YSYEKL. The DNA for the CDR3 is TGCGCCAGCAGCCAAGGTTTAAAGTGGGGAACCGCCGGTAACTATGGCTACACCTTC. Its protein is CASSQGLKWGTAGNYGYTF.

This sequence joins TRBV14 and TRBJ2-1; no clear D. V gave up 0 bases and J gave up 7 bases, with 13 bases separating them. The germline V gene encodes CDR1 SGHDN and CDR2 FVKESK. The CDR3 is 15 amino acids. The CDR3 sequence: CASSQDFGPGNEQFF. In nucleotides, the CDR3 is TGTGCCAGCAGCCAAGATTTCGGCCCCGGAAATGAGCAGTTCTTC.

The CDR3 here is CASSRGVARGYEQYV. The CDR3 coding sequence is TGTGCCAGCAGCCGTGGAGTTGCCAGGGGCTACGAGCAGTACGTC. V and J are TRBV7-8 and TRBJ2-7, with TRBD1 as a possible D gene (6 bases). Germline CDR1 is SGHVS and CDR2 is FQNEAQ. Deletions cut 5 bases from V and 3 bases from J, with 17 bases between. The CDR3 has 15 amino acids.

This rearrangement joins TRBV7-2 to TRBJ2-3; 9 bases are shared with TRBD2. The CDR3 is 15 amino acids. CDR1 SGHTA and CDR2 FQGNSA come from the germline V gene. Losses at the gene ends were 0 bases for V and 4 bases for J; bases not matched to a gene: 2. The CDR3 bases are TGTGCCAGCAGCTTAGCGCGGGGGGGGCCAGATACGCAGTATTTT. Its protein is CASSLARGGPDTQYF. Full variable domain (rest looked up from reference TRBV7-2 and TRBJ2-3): GAGVSQSPSNKVTEKGKDVELRCDPISGHTALYWYRQSLGQGLEFLIYFQGNSAPDKSGLPSDRFSAERTGGSVSTLTIQRTQQEDSAVYLCASSLARGGPDTQYFGPGTRLTVL.

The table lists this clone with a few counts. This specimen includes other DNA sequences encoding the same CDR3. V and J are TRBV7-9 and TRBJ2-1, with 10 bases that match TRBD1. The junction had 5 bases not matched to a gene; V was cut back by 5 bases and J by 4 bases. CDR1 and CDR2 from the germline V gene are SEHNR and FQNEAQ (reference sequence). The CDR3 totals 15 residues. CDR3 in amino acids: CASSLGQGGYNEQFF. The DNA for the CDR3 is TGTGCCAGCAGCCTAGGACAGGGGGGTTACAATGAGCAGTTCTTC.

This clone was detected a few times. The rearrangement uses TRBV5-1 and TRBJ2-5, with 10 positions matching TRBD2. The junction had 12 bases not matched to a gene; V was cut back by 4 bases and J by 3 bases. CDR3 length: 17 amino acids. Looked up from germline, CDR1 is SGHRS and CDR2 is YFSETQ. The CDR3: CASSRTVTGTSEETQYF. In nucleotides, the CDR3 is TGCGCCAGCAGCCGGACCGTTACCGGGACTAGCGAAGAGACCCAGTACTTC.

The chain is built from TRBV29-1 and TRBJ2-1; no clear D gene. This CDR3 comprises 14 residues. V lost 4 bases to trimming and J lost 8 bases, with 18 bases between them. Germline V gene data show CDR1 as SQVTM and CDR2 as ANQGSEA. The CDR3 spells CSVGSMLKVYEQFF. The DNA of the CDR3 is TGCAGCGTTGGGTCGATGCTCAAGGTCTATGAGCAGTTCTTC.

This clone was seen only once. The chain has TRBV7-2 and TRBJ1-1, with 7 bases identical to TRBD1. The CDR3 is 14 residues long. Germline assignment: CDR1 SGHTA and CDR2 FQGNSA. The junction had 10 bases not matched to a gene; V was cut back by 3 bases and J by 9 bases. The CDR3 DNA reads TGTGCCAGCAGCTTGGCAGGGGGAGCCCTCCAAGCTTTCTTT. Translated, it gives CASSLAGGALQAFF.

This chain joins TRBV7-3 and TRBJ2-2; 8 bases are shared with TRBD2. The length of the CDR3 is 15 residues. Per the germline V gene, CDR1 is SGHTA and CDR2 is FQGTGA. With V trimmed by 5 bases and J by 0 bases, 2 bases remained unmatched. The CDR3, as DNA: TGTGCCAGCAGCGCGGGACTAGCGAACACCGGGGAGCTGTTTTTT. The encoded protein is CASSAGLANTGELFF.

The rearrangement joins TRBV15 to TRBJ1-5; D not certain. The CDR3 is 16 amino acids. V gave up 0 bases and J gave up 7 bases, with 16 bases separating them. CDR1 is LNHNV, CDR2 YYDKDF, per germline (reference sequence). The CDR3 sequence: CATSRERTGNGQPQHF. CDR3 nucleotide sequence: TGTGCCACCAGCAGAGAACGAACTGGGAATGGGCAGCCCCAGCATTTT. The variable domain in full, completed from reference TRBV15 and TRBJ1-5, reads DAMVIQNPRYQVTQFGKPVTLSCSQTLNHNVMYWYQQKSSQAPKLLFHYYDKDFNNEADTPDNFQSRRPNTSFCFLDIRSPGLGDTAMYLCATSRERTGNGQPQHFGDGTRLSIL.

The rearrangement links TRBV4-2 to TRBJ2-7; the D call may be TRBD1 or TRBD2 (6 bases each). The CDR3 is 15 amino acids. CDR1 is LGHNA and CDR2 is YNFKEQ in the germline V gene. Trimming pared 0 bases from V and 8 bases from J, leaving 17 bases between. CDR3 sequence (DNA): TGTGCCAGCAGCCAAGAACTAGAGGGGGGTCGGAAGCAGTACTTC. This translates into CASSQELEGGRKQYF.

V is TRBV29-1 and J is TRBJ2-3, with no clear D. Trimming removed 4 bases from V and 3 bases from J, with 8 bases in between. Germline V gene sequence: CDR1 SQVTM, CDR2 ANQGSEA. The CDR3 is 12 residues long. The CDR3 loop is CSVAPRTDTQYF. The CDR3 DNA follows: TGCAGCGTTGCCCCGCGGACAGATACGCAGTATTTT.

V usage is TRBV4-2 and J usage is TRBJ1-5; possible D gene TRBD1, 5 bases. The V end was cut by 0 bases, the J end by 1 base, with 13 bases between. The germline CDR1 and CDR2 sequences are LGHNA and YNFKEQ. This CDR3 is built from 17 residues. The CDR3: CASSQEEGPLSNQPQHF. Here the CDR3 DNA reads TGTGCCAGCAGCCAAGAGGAGGGGCCCTTAAGCAATCAGCCCCAGCATTTT.

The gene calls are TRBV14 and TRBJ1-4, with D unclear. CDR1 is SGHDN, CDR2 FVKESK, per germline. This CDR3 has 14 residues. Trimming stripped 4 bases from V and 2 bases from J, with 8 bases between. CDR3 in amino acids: CASSRPTTNEKLFF. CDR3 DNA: TGTGCCAGCAGCCGGCCCACCACTAATGAAAAACTGTTTTTT.

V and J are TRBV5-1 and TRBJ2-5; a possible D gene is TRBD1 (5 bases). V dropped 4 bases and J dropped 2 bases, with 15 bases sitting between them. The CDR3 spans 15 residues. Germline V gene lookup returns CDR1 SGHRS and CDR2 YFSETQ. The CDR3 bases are TGCGCCAGCAGCCCGGACGGCAGGACACAAGAGACCCAGTACTTC. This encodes CASSPDGRTQETQYF. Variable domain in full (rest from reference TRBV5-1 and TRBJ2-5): KAGVTQTPRYLIKTRGQQVTLSCSPISGHRSVSWYQQTPGQGLQFLFEYFSETQRNKGNFPGRFSGRQFSNSRSEMNVSTLELGDSALYLCASSPDGRTQETQYFGPGTRLLVL.